The rows below give T cell receptor beta chains drawn from one sample of a study of T cells in narcolepsy. TCRdb's copy holds only in-frame clones and misses some; the assay was immunoSEQ multiplex PCR. The profile covers 21,000 or so clones, with approximately 90% appearing a single time and under 1.3% taken by the ten largest. What was sequenced was CD45RA- memory CD4+ T cells from PBMCs. The receptors were sampled from a human donor with narcolepsy. The CDR3 runs from the conserved cysteine through the conserved F or W. Each record gives: CDR3 protein, J gene, V gene, clone size. Clone size is shown for a subset of rows, as once, few, many or a class of expanded clone.

CDR3: CASSEVVEDTQYF; J: TRBJ2-3; V: TRBV6-1; size: .
CDR3: CASSATGGDYGYTF; J: TRBJ1-2; V: TRBV19; size: .
CDR3: CASSDSRGTDTQYF; J: TRBJ2-3; V: TRBV6-4; size: .
CDR3: CASSLIAGGPQEQYF; J: TRBJ2-7; V: TRBV7-2; size: .
CDR3: CASSSPQFSNQPQHF; J: TRBJ1-5; V: TRBV28; size: .
CDR3: CASSPQGNSEKLFF; J: TRBJ1-4; V: TRBV5-1; size: .
CDR3: CASSSPGQVAGELFF; J: TRBJ2-2; V: TRBV4-2; size: .
CDR3: CASSLSRVGAFF; J: TRBJ1-1; V: TRBV7-9; size: .
CDR3: CASSYSGPSDEKLFF; J: TRBJ1-4; V: TRBV6-5; size: once
CDR3: CASSFTEGPTFFSYEQYF; J: TRBJ2-7; V: TRBV28; size: .
CDR3: CASSYWGRLNTEAFF; J: TRBJ1-1; V: TRBV6-5; size: .
CDR3: CASSQPLTGGGLGELFF; J: TRBJ2-2; V: TRBV14; size: .
CDR3: CASSLGIAGVVTDTQYF; J: TRBJ2-3; V: TRBV5-6; size: .
CDR3: CASSLITSYEQYF; J: TRBJ2-7; V: TRBV7-9; size: .
CDR3: CASSSTGTSGRALFF; J: TRBJ2-1; V: TRBV28; size: .
CDR3: CASTLVGISGPQHF; J: TRBJ1-5; V: TRBV19; size: .
CDR3: CASTLRDRFSTDTQYF; J: TRBJ2-3; V: TRBV19; size: once
CDR3: CASSERQGNTIYF; J: TRBJ1-3; V: TRBV13; size: .
CDR3: CASSSGGTSGYNEQFF; J: TRBJ2-1; V: TRBV6-5; size: .
CDR3: CASSLEGTKGGYTF; J: TRBJ1-2; V: TRBV5-1; size: .
CDR3: CASSSWAGNTIYF; J: TRBJ1-3; V: TRBV5-4; size: .
CDR3: CAWSGGQGAADTQYF; J: TRBJ2-3; V: TRBV30; size: .
CDR3: CASSQERVSYTF; J: TRBJ1-2; V: TRBV4-1; size: .
CDR3: CASSIGERDTQYF; J: TRBJ2-3; V: TRBV19; size: .
CDR3: CASGLVGQRYGYTF; J: TRBJ1-2; V: TRBV12-5; size: .
CDR3: CASSLGTAVNYGYTF; J: TRBJ1-2; V: TRBV5-5; size: .
CDR3: CASSQTGYGTGELFF; J: TRBJ2-2; V: TRBV6-5; size: .
CDR3: CASSLFPGWGYGYTF; J: TRBJ1-2; V: TRBV11-2; size: .
CDR3: CSVESASGRSASPTDTQYF; J: TRBJ2-3; V: TRBV29-1; size: .
CDR3: CASSSRGRPNEKLFF; J: TRBJ1-4; V: TRBV7-2; size: .
CDR3: CASSDSLGGTGELFF; J: TRBJ2-2; V: TRBV9; size: .
CDR3: CASSPASGSRLSEQYF; J: TRBJ2-7; V: TRBV18; size: .
CDR3: CASRPGIGRRFEKLFF; J: TRBJ1-4; V: TRBV7-9; size: few
CDR3: CASSSGGDRQYF; J: TRBJ2-5; V: TRBV7-9; size: .
CDR3: CASSPGPGQGSYEQYF; J: TRBJ2-7; V: TRBV5-4; size: once
CDR3: CASSGRPPYGYTF; J: TRBJ1-2; V: TRBV9; size: .
CDR3: CASSLDTHYEQYF; J: TRBJ2-7; V: TRBV7-3; size: .
CDR3: CSVGQLDSNQPQHF; J: TRBJ1-5; V: TRBV29-1; size: .
CDR3: CASSEGRAFEQFF; J: TRBJ2-1; V: TRBV2; size: .
CDR3: CAGGTGRGTEAFF; J: TRBJ1-1; V: TRBV6-1; size: .
CDR3: CASTGWVFDQETQYF; J: TRBJ2-5; V: TRBV28; size: .
CDR3: CASSQGYEQYF; J: .; V: TRBV28; size: .
CDR3: CASSVSGSGAGELFF; J: TRBJ2-2; V: TRBV5-5; size: once
CDR3: CASSTRDRGRPLLGAFF; J: TRBJ1-1; V: TRBV19; size: .
CDR3: CASSLRTPREQYF; J: TRBJ2-7; V: TRBV21-1; size: .
CDR3: CSVAARDEQYF; J: TRBJ2-7; V: TRBV29-1; size: once
CDR3: CAIRGVGQLYSYNEQFF; J: TRBJ2-1; V: TRBV10-3; size: .
CDR3: CASSPPNSGGFTDTQYF; J: TRBJ2-3; V: TRBV18; size: .
CDR3: CASSQRLHLGGADGYTF; J: TRBJ1-2; V: TRBV16; size: .
CDR3: CAISEQGNQPQHF; J: TRBJ1-5; V: TRBV10-3; size: once
CDR3: CASSQGGRDSYNEQFF; J: TRBJ2-1; V: TRBV4-2; size: .
CDR3: CASSLRPRDRGRETQYF; J: TRBJ2-5; V: TRBV7-9; size: .
CDR3: CASSFQGRSSTRDTIYF; J: TRBJ1-3; V: TRBV5-1; size: .
CDR3: CASSGGRRQFF; J: TRBJ2-1; V: TRBV25-1; size: .
CDR3: CSVEDTAYEQYF; J: TRBJ2-7; V: TRBV29-1; size: .